Included here is one TCR beta chain sequence, with context. Its antigen is currently unknown. For the second PCR, which ran for roughly 6 to 12 cycles, a sample-barcoded 5' primer and a J-beta primer mix were used. Researchers report that a template-switch adaptor with 12 random nucleotides tagged each cDNA molecule. MiXCR was run by TCRdb on the 5' RACE reads, yielding one entry per CDR3 protein. The table includes about 540,000 distinct CDR3 sequences, approximately 25% detected once. This CDR3 has 15 residues. Germline V gene data show CDR1 as LNHNV and CDR2 as YYDKDF (reference sequence). The V gene end was trimmed by 2 bases and the J gene end by 1 base; junction bases not matched to a gene: 3. This entry is derived from a study of blood T cells in healthy people across ages. Study-level points and caveats: There were more naive CD4+ cells and higher diversity in long-lived donors than in aged donors.

These records were also assigned to another study, of T cells of mothers and their children. That source notes: It was observed that no persistent microchimeric T cell clones could be detected.

This rearrangement joins TRBV15 to TRBJ1-1; TRBD1 matches at 8 bases. The source is a boy aged 5-17 years in good health. Sequencing input: blood. CDR3 residues: CATSRPTGENTEAFF. As DNA, the CDR3 is TGTGCCACCAGCAGACCGACAGGGGAGAACACTGAAGCTTTCTTT.